This T cell receptor (beta chain) was recorded in a study of CD8 T cells in Susac syndrome. The study's findings and limits: In Susac syndrome, CD4+ T cell repertoires lacked any clonal expansion.

On this clonotype itself: Its antigen is unknown.

Losses at the gene ends were 1 base for V and 3 bases for J; bases not matched to a gene: 8. This CDR3 comprises 16 residues. The germline V gene encodes CDR1 DFQATT and CDR2 SNEGSKA (reference sequence). A quantity of 0.5 to 1 ug RNA underwent reverse transcription using random hexamers. TCRdb re-called the immunoSEQ multiplex PCR reads with MiXCR, one entry per CDR3 protein. The data hold roughly 220,000 distinct CDR3 sequences, with less than 95% observed a single time. The chain is built from TRBV20-1 and TRBJ1-3, with 8 bases fitting TRBD1. The receptor comes from a human donor with Susac syndrome. Material for sequencing was CD4+ T cells from PBMCs. The CDR3: CSARGDLQGGGNTIYF. In DNA form, the CDR3 reads TGCAGTGCTAGAGGAGACTTACAGGGGGGTGGAAACACCATATATTTT.